The 5 T cell receptor beta chains listed next were all sequenced from one sample in a study of control samples from healthy donors and cancer patients. The assay was immunoSEQ multiplex PCR, and TCRdb's table has in-frame clones only and misses some. The sample records about 50,000 clones, 95% to 97% being singletons. Sequencing used blood. These receptors all come from a woman under 40 in good health.

The chain employs TRBV9 and TRBJ2-5; 7 bases are a match to TRBD2. CDR1 is SGDLS, CDR2 YYNGEE, per germline. The V segment lost 0 bases and the J segment 5 bases; nucleotides outside the gene matches: 10. This CDR3 region has 16 residues. The CDR3 region has the DNA TGTGCCAGCAGCGTAGATCATCGCGGGAGCGGTGAGACCCAGTACTTC. This translates into CASSVDHRGSGETQYF.

J is TRBJ2-1 and V is TRBV10-2, with D maybe TRBD2 (6 bases). Per the germline V gene, CDR1 is WSHSY and CDR2 is SAAADI. This CDR3 contains 16 residues. V was clipped by 6 bases and J by 4 bases, with 19 bases between them. The CDR3 loop reads CASSHFGGMTYNEQFF. The CDR3 DNA reads TGCGCCAGCAGCCACTTTGGGGGGATGACTTACAATGAGCAGTTCTTC.

The DNA of the CDR3 is TGTGCCAGCAGTTCGGGCTTTGGGACTGAAGCTTTCTTT. Translating gives CASSSGFGTEAFF. This chain connects TRBV27 to TRBJ1-1, with D uncertain. Germline V lookup: CDR1 MNHEY, CDR2 SMNVEV (reference sequence). This CDR3 comprises 13 residues. V shed 4 bases and J shed 5 bases, with 11 bases lying between them.

This clone has a handful of counts. The chain employs TRBV5-6 and TRBJ2-7; 14 nucleotides match TRBD2. Germline V gene lookup returns CDR1 SGHDT and CDR2 YYEEEE. With 6 bases clipped from V and 0 bases from J, the junction kept 11 bases outside the gene matches. CDR3 length: 18 residues. Here the CDR3 DNA reads TGTGCCAGCACCTCGCCGGGACTAGCGGGAGTAAGCTCCTACGAGCAGTACTTC. As protein: CASTSPGLAGVSSYEQYF.

This chain joins TRBV19 and TRBJ1-5; D unclear. Germline V gene data show CDR1 as LNHDA and CDR2 as SQIVND (reference sequence). V lost 5 bases to trimming and J lost 0 bases, with 11 bases between them. CDR3 length equals 15 residues. The CDR3 is CASSAGSYSNQPQHF. The CDR3 bases are TGTGCCAGTAGTGCCGGGAGTTATAGCAATCAGCCCCAGCATTTT.